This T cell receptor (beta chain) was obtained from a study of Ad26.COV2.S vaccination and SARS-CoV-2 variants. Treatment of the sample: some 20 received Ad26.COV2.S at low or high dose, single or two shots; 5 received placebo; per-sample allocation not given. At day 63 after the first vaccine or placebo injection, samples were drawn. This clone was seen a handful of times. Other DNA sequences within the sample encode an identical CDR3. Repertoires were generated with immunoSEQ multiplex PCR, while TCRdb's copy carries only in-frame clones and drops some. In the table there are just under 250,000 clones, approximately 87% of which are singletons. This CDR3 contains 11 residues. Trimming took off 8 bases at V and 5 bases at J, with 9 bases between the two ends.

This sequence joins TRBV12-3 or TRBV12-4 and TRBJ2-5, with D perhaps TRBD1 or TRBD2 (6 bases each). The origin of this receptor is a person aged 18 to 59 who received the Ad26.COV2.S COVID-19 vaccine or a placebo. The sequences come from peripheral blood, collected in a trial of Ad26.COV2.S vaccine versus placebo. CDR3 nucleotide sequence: TGTGCCAGCGGAGGGGGGGAGACCCAGTACTTC. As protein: CASGGGETQYF.